Below are 11 T cell receptor beta chains sequenced from a single sample in a study of cytomegalovirus exposure and HLA in healthy donors. PCR employed 60 Vbeta and 13 Jbeta primers. Generated by immunoSEQ multiplex PCR, the TCRdb table keeps only in-frame clones and is missing some. The sample has fewer than 250,000 clones; about 81% are singletons. Sample: PBMCs. The receptors shown here come from a man aged 35 to 55 in good health and CMV-seropositive.

The chain has TRBV4-1 and TRBJ1-5; no clear D. The germline gives CDR1 MGHRA, CDR2 YSYEKL. CDR3 size: 16 residues. V shed 1 base and J shed 0 bases, with 10 bases lying between them. The DNA for the CDR3 is TGCGCCAGCAGCCAAGGAGGCGCCTATAGCAATCAGCCCCAGCATTTT. As protein: CASSQGGAYSNQPQHF.

The chain combines TRBV2 with TRBJ2-7; D call uncertain. The V gene's germline CDR1 is SNHLY and CDR2 FYNNEI. The CDR3 has 13 residues. The V gene lost 1 base and the J gene lost 0 bases, with 4 bases spanning the gap. CDR3 residues: CASSEGGSYEQYF. As DNA, the CDR3 is TGTGCCAGCAGTGAAGGAGGCTCCTACGAGCAGTACTTC.

The genes are TRBV27 and TRBJ1-2; perhaps TRBD1 as D (5 bases). Trimming removed 0 bases from V and 3 bases from J, with 11 bases in between. Germline CDR1 reads MNHEY; CDR2 reads SMNVEV (reference sequence). The CDR3 is 15 residues long. The CDR3 bases are TGTGCCAGCAGTTTATCCCAGGGAATGGACTATGGCTACACCTTC. This gives the protein CASSLSQGMDYGYTF.

V and J are TRBV19 and TRBJ2-1; 10 nucleotides align to TRBD2. The V and J ends lost 4 bases and 4 bases, in that order; junction bases with no gene match: 7. The CDR3 spans 16 residues. The germline V gene has CDR1 LNHDA and CDR2 SQIVND (reference sequence). The DNA for the CDR3 is TGTGCCAGTAGTAAGGGGAGCGGGAGGGCTTACAATGAGCAGTTCTTC. Protein sequence: CASSKGSGRAYNEQFF.

The V call is TRBV18, the J call TRBJ2-7; TRBD2 matches at 10 bases. Germline V lookup: CDR1 KGHSH, CDR2 LQKENI. The CDR3 has 15 residues. Germline trimming cut 2 bases from V and 0 bases from J; bases unmatched to any gene: 1. CDR3 in amino acids: CASSPASGGSYEQYF. CDR3 in DNA: TGTGCCAGCTCACCAGCTAGCGGGGGCTCCTACGAGCAGTACTTC.

The chain combines TRBV5-4 with TRBJ1-1; D perhaps matches TRBD1 (6 bases). Deletions cut 3 bases from V and 4 bases from J, with 13 bases between. CDR1 and CDR2 from the germline V gene are SGHNT and YYREEE (reference sequence). The CDR3 spans 14 residues. CDR3 protein: CASSWQGIGTEAFF. CDR3 in DNA: TGTGCCAGCAGCTGGCAGGGGATTGGCACTGAAGCTTTCTTT.

The genes are TRBV5-8 and TRBJ2-3, with 8 bases lining up with TRBD2. Trimming removed 4 bases from V and 3 bases from J; junction bases left unmatched: 4. Germline V gene data show CDR1 as SGHTS and CDR2 as YDEGEE. The CDR3 is made up of 14 amino acids. CDR3 in DNA: TGTGCCAGCAGCCCCACTAGCGGAACAGATACGCAGTATTTT. Translation gives CASSPTSGTDTQYF.

The chain couples TRBV6-5 to TRBJ1-5, with TRBD1 identical over 8 bases. Germline-derived CDR1 and CDR2 are MNHEY and SVGAGI. This CDR3 has 15 residues. Unmatched junction bases numbered 4, after V lost 4 bases and J lost 2 bases. The CDR3 DNA sequence: TGTGCCAGCAGTTTCGACAGGGGTGGCAATCAGCCCCAGCATTTT. Translating gives CASSFDRGGNQPQHF.

This chain joins TRBV9 and TRBJ1-2, with D unresolved. From germline, CDR1 is SGDLS and CDR2 YYNGEE. The CDR3 sequence is 13 residues long. V gave up 0 bases and J gave up 4 bases, with 7 bases separating them. CDR3 in amino acids: CASSVANSYGYTF. CDR3 in DNA: TGTGCCAGCAGCGTAGCGAACAGCTATGGCTACACCTTC.

The rearrangement uses TRBV11-3 and TRBJ1-1; no definite D call. This CDR3 spans 14 amino acids. CDR1 and CDR2 (germline): SGHNT, YENEEA. Trimming took off 2 bases at V and 13 bases at J, with 20 bases between the two ends. The CDR3 region has the DNA TGTGCCAGCAGCTTATCCCCGAGGGCCTCACCACATTTCTTT. It translates to CASSLSPRASPHFF.

In nucleotides, the CDR3 is TGTGCCAGTAGTATAGAGAACATCTCTGGGGCCAACGTCCTGACTTTC. Amino acids: CASSIENISGANVLTF. The V call is TRBV19, the J call TRBJ2-6; D is undetermined. The germline V gene encodes CDR1 LNHDA and CDR2 SQIVND (reference sequence). The length of the CDR3 is 16 residues. Trimming removed 0 bases at V and 0 bases at J, with 6 bases between.